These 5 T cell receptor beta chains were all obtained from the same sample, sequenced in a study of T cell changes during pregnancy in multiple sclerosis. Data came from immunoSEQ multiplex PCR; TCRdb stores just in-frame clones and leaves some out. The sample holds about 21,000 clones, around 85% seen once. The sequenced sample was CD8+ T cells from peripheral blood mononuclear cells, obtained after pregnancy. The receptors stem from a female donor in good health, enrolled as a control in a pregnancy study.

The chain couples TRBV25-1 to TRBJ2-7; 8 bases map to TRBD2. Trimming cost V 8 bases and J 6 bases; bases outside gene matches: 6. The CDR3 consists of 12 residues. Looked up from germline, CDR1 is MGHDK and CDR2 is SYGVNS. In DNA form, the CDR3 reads TGTGCCAGCGGAGCGGGAGTGGGCGAGCAGTACTTC. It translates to CASGAGVGEQYF.

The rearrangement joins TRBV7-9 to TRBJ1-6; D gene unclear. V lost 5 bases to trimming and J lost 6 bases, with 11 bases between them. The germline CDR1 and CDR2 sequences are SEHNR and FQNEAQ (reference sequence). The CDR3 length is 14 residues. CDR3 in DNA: TGTGCCAGCAGCCCTCCAGTTTTTAATTCACCCCTCCACTTT. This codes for CASSPPVFNSPLHF.

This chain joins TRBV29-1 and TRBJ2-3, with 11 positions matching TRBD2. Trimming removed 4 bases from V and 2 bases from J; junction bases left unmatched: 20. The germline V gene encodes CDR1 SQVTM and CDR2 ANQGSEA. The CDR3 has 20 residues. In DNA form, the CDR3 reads TGCAGCGTTGTTGGTTTAGCGGGAGGGTCACCTCCATCCATCACAGATACGCAGTATTTT. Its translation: CSVVGLAGGSPPSITDTQYF.

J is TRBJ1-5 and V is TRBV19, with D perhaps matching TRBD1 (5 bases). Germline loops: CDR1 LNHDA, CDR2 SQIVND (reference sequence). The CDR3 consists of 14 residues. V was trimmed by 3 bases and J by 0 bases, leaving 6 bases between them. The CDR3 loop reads CASSIRDSNQPQHF. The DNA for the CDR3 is TGTGCCAGTAGTATCAGGGATAGCAATCAGCCCCAGCATTTT.

The CDR3 loop is CASSYRTGVNYEQYF. As DNA, the CDR3 is TGTGCCAGCAGCTACCGGACAGGGGTAAACTACGAGCAGTACTTC. The V and J genes are TRBV7-9 and TRBJ2-7; 9 positions match TRBD1. The CDR3 covers 15 residues. The V gene's germline CDR1 is SEHNR and CDR2 FQNEAQ (reference sequence). V gave up 4 bases and J gave up 3 bases; unmatched junction bases: 7.